This TCR beta chain was documented in a study of blood T cell repertoires in COVID-19. Study overall: From T cells, B-cell-depleted T cells, or PBMCs came the material, which was cDNA or gDNA.

The CDR3 extends over 14 amino acids. The germline gives CDR1 SGHRS, CDR2 YFSETQ. V lost 5 bases, J lost 2 bases, and 12 bases lay in between. Sequencing was performed with immunoSEQ multiplex PCR; in TCRdb, only in-frame clones are kept and a portion is missing. The data contain tens of thousands of clones, more than 70% of them singletons. What was sequenced was peripheral blood. This receptor was obtained from a man aged 50 or older with active COVID-19. The chain links TRBV5-1 to TRBJ2-3, with D possibly matching TRBD2 (5 bases). The CDR3 nucleotides are TGCGCCAGCAGAGTGGAGGTCTCCACAGATACGCAGTATTTT. Amino acid sequence: CASRVEVSTDTQYF.